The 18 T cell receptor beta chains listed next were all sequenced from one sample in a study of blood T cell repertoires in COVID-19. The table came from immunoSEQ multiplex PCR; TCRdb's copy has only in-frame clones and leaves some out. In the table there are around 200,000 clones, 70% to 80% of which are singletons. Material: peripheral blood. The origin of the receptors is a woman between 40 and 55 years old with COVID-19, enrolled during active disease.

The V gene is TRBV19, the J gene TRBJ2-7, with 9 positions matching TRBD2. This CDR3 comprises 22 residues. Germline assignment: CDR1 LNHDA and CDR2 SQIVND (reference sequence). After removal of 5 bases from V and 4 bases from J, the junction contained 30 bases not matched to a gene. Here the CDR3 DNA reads TGTGCCAGTAGTGTTTGTAGTGGGCGGGAGGGCCGAAGTAATCTCATTCCTTACGAGCAGTACTTC. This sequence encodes CASSVCSGREGRSNLIPYEQYF.

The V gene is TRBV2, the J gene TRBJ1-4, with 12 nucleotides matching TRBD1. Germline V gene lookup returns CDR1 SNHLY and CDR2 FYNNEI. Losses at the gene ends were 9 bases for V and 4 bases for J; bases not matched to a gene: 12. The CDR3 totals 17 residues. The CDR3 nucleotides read TGTGCCAGGATGAAACGGGACAGGGGGCATCTTAATGAAAAACTGTTTTTT. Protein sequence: CARMKRDRGHLNEKLFF. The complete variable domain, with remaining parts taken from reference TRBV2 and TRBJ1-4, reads EPEVTQTPSHQVTQMGQEVILRCVPISNHLYFYWYRQILGQKVEFLVSFYNNEISEKSEIFDDQFSVERPDGSNFTLKIRSTKLEDSAMYFCARMKRDRGHLNEKLFFGSGTQLSVL.

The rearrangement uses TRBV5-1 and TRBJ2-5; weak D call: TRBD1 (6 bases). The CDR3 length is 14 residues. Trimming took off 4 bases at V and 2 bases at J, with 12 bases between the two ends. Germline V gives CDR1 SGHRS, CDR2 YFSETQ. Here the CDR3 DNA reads TGCGCCAGCAGCCTCGGGACACCTCAAGAGACCCAGTACTTC. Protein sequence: CASSLGTPQETQYF. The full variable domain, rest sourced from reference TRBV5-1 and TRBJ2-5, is KAGVTQTPRYLIKTRGQQVTLSCSPISGHRSVSWYQQTPGQGLQFLFEYFSETQRNKGNFPGRFSGRQFSNSRSEMNVSTLELGDSALYLCASSLGTPQETQYFGPGTRLLVL.

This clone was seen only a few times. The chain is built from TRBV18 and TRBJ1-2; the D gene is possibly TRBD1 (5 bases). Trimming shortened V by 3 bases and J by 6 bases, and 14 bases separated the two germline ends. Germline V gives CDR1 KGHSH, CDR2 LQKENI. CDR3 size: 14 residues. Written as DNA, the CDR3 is TGTGCCAGCTCACCTCTCGACAGAAATAATGGCTACACCTTC. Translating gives CASSPLDRNNGYTF.

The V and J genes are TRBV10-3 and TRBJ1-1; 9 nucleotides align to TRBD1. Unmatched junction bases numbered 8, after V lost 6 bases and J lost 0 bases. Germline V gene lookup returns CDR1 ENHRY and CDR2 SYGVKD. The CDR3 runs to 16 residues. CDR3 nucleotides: TGTGCCATCAGGGAGGGACAGGGACACATGAACACTGAAGCTTTCTTT. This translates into CAIREGQGHMNTEAFF.

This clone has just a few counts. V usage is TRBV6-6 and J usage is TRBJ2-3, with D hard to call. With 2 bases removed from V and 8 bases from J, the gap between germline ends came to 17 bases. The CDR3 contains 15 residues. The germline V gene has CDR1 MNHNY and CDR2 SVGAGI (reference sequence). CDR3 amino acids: CASSYPNRILATQYF. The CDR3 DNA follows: TGTGCCAGCAGTTACCCTAACAGAATCCTCGCTACGCAGTATTTT.

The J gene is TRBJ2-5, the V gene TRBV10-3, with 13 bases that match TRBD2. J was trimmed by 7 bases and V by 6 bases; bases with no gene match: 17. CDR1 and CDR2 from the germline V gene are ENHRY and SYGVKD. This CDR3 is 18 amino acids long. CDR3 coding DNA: TGTGCCATCAGACAAGGACTAGCGGGAGAAAAACGAATGGGGACCCAGTACTTC. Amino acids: CAIRQGLAGEKRMGTQYF.

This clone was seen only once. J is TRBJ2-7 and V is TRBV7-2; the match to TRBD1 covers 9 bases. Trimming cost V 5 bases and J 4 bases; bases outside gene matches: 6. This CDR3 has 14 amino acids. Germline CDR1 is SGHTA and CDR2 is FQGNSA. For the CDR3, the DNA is TGTGCCAGCAGCCCTGGGACAGGGCCGTACGAGCAGTACTTC. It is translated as CASSPGTGPYEQYF.

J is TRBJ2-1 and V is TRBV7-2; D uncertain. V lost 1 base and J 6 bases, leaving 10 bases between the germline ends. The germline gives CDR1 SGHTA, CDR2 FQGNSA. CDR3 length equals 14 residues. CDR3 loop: CASSLGSFRNEQFF. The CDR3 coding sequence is TGTGCCAGCAGCTTAGGGAGTTTTCGCAATGAGCAGTTCTTC.

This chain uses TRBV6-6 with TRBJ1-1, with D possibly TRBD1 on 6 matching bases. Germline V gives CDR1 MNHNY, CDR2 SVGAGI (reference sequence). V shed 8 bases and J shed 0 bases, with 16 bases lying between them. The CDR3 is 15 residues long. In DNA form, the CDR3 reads TGTGCCAGCGGGGGGGCTCAGATTATGAACACTGAAGCTTTCTTT. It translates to CASGGAQIMNTEAFF.

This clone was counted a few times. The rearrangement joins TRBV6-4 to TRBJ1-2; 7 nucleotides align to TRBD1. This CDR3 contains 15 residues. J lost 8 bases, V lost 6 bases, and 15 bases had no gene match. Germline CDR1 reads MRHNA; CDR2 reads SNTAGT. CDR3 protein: CASSLTNDRAGGYTF. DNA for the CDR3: TGTGCCAGCAGCCTAACAAACGACAGGGCGGGCGGCTACACCTTC.

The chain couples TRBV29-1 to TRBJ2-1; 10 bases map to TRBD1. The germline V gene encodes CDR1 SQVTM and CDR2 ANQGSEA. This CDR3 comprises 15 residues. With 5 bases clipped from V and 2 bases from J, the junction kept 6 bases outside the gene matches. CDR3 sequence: CSVSTGGITYNEQFF. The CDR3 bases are TGCAGCGTTTCGACAGGGGGCATCACCTACAATGAGCAGTTCTTC.

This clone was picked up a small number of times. The CDR3 sequence: CASSLKREGGTQYF. In nucleotides, the CDR3 is TGTGCCAGCAGTCTGAAGCGGGAGGGGGGGACCCAGTACTTC. The chain has TRBV6-6 and TRBJ2-5; 10 bases are shared with TRBD2. Germline CDR1 and CDR2: MNHNY and SVGAGI (reference sequence). V dropped 5 bases and J dropped 7; count of bases not matched to a gene: 7. This CDR3 has 14 residues.

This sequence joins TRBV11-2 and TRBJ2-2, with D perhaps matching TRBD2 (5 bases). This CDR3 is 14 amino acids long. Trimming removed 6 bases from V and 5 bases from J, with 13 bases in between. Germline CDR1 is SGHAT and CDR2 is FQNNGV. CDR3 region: CASRLGMMTGELFF. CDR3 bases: TGTGCCAGCAGACTAGGGATGATGACCGGGGAGCTGTTTTTT.

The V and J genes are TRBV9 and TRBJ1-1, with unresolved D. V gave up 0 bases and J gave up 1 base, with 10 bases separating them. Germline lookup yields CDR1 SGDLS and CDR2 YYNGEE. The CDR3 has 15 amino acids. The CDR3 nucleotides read TGTGCCAGCAGCGTAGATGGGCAGCCGAACACTGAAGCTTTCTTT. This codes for CASSVDGQPNTEAFF.

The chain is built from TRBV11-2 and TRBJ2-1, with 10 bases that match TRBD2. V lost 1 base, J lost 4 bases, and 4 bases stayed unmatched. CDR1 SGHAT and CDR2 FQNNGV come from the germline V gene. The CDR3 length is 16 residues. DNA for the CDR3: TGTGCCAGCAGCTTAGGACTAGCGGGCGGATACAATGAGCAGTTCTTC. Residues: CASSLGLAGGYNEQFF. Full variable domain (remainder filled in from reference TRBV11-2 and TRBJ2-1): EAGVAQSPRYKIIEKRQSVAFWCNPISGHATLYWYQQILGQGPKLLIQFQNNGVVDDSQLPKDRFSAERLKGVDSTLKIQPAKLEDSAVYLCASSLGLAGGYNEQFFGPGTRLTVL.

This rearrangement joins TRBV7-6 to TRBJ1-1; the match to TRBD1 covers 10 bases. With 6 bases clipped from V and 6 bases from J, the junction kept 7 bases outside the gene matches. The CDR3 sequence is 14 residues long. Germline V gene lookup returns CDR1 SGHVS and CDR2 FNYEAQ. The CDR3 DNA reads TGTGCCAGCAGGACCCGGGACAGGGGTTCTGAAGCTTTCTTT. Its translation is CASRTRDRGSEAFF. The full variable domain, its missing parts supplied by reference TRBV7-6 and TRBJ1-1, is GAGVSQSPRYKVTKRGQDVALRCDPISGHVSLYWYRQALGQGPEFLTYFNYEAQQDKSGLPNDRFSAERPEGSISTLTIQRTEQRDSAMYRCASRTRDRGSEAFFGQGTRLTVV.

The CDR3 bases are TGTGCCAGCAGCTCCAGGGGGCTTAACTATGGCTACACCTTC. It yields the protein CASSSRGLNYGYTF. The chain has TRBV7-2 and TRBJ1-2, with 8 positions matching TRBD1. CDR1 and CDR2 from the germline V gene are SGHTA and FQGNSA. The V gene end was trimmed by 4 bases and the J gene end by 1 base; junction bases not matched to a gene: 2. This CDR3 spans 14 amino acids.